The 22 T cell receptor beta chains below were found in one sample sequenced in a study of blood T cell repertoires in COVID-19. Measured with immunoSEQ multiplex PCR; TCRdb has only the in-frame clones, and not every one. The sample includes under 50,000 clones, roughly 90% of them seen just once. Sequencing was carried out using peripheral blood. These receptors originate from a man aged 65 to 85 with active COVID-19.

The chain links TRBV6-5 to TRBJ2-2; D may be TRBD1 (5 bases). V lost 0 bases and J lost 5, with 10 bases in between. There are 15 residues in the CDR3. Looked up from germline, CDR1 is MNHEY and CDR2 is SVGAGI. This chain's CDR3 is CASSYSNRRTGELFF. The DNA of the CDR3 is TGTGCCAGCAGTTACTCGAACAGGCGGACCGGGGAGCTGTTTTTT.

A single count supports this clone. The gene calls are TRBV24-1 and TRBJ2-3; D gene ambiguous. The CDR3 is made up of 18 amino acids. Trimming pared 3 bases from V and 6 bases from J, leaving 24 bases between. CDR1 and CDR2 (germline): KGHDR, SFDVKD. DNA for the CDR3: TGTGCCACCAGTGATCCCGGTCCTAGGAATTCTAGGTTCGATACGCAGTATTTT. It yields the protein CATSDPGPRNSRFDTQYF.

The chain combines TRBV7-2 with TRBJ1-3; weak D call: TRBD1 (6 bases). This CDR3 region has 15 residues. V dropped 5 bases and J dropped 0 bases, with 11 bases sitting between them. Germline-derived CDR1 and CDR2 are SGHTA and FQGNSA. For the CDR3, the DNA is TGTGCCAGCAGCCCAGGACAGAACTCTGGAAACACCATATATTTT. It specifies CASSPGQNSGNTIYF.

The CDR3 region is CASSLEGGVYNSPLHF. In DNA form, the CDR3 reads TGTGCCAGCAGCTTAGAAGGGGGCGTGTATAATTCACCCCTCCACTTT. The V and J genes are TRBV11-1 and TRBJ1-6; TRBD1 matches at 7 bases. Germline V CDR1 and CDR2: SGHAT, FQDESV (reference sequence). The ends lost 1 base at V and 4 bases at J; junction bases unmatched: 4. The CDR3 covers 16 residues.

J is TRBJ1-2 and V is TRBV9; possible D gene TRBD1, 5 bases. Germline lookup yields CDR1 SGDLS and CDR2 YYNGEE. CDR3 length: 15 residues. Trimming took off 1 base at V and 4 bases at J, with 14 bases between the two ends. The CDR3 DNA follows: TGTGCCAGCAGCGTATTGGGACCGGGAGGCTATGGCTACACCTTC. Translating gives CASSVLGPGGYGYTF. The full variable domain, rest sourced from reference TRBV9 and TRBJ1-2, is DSGVTQTPKHLITATGQRVTLRCSPRSGDLSVYWYQQSLDQGLQFLIQYYNGEERAKGNILERFSAQQFPDLHSELNLSSLELGDSALYFCASSVLGPGGYGYTFGSGTRLTVV.

The gene calls are TRBV5-1 and TRBJ1-1; TRBD1 matches at 10 bases. This CDR3 is built from 14 residues. Germline lookup yields CDR1 SGHRS and CDR2 YFSETQ. Germline trimming cut 1 base from V and 8 bases from J; bases unmatched to any gene: 5. This CDR3 reads CASSLTDRGLEAFF. The CDR3 DNA reads TGCGCCAGCAGCTTGACCGACAGGGGGCTAGAAGCTTTCTTT.

This chain uses TRBV19 with TRBJ1-1; D remains ambiguous. The V gene's germline CDR1 is LNHDA and CDR2 SQIVND (reference sequence). Trimming removed 4 bases from V and 11 bases from J, with 11 bases in between. The CDR3 contains 11 residues. CDR3 nucleotide sequence: TGTGCCAGTAGTAATCCCCGTCTCGCTTTCTTT. Translated: CASSNPRLAFF.

J is TRBJ2-3 and V is TRBV19, with TRBD1 as a possible D gene (6 bases). The germline V gene encodes CDR1 LNHDA and CDR2 SQIVND (reference sequence). With 5 bases removed from V and 0 bases from J, the gap between germline ends came to 15 bases. The length of the CDR3 is 16 residues. Written as DNA, the CDR3 is TGTGCCAGTAGTGACTCCGGGACACAGAGCACAGATACGCAGTATTTT. Its protein is CASSDSGTQSTDTQYF. The variable domain in full, with the rest retrieved from reference TRBV19 and TRBJ2-3, is DGGITQSPKYLFRKEGQNVTLSCEQNLNHDAMYWYRQDPGQGLRLIYYSQIVNDFQKGDIAEGYSVSREKKESFPLTVTSAQKNPTAFYLCASSDSGTQSTDTQYFGPGTRLTVL.

The chain links TRBV28 to TRBJ2-7; tentatively, D is TRBD2 (6 bases). Germline CDR1 MDHEN, CDR2 SYDVKM. The CDR3 is 13 amino acids. Trimming left V 4 bases short and J 1 base short, with 8 bases between. For the CDR3, the DNA is TGTGCCAGCAGTTACGGGGGTTCCTACGAGCAGTACTTC. This sequence encodes CASSYGGSYEQYF.

The rearrangement joins TRBV6-8 to TRBJ1-3; 8 bases line up with TRBD1. Losses at the gene ends were 8 bases for V and 9 bases for J; bases not matched to a gene: 12. Germline CDR1 and CDR2: MNHGY and SAAAGT. The CDR3 is 14 amino acids. The CDR3 loop reads CASSRDRRQVTIYF. The CDR3 nucleotides are TGTGCCAGCTCTCGGGACAGGCGTCAGGTCACCATATATTTT.

The rearrangement joins TRBV5-4 to TRBJ2-7, with D unresolved. The CDR3 runs to 13 residues. Germline lookup yields CDR1 SGHNT and CDR2 YYREEE (reference sequence). Trimming left V 0 bases short and J 4 bases short, with 8 bases between. CDR3 sequence reads: CASSLGWQYEQYF. In nucleotides, the CDR3 is TGTGCCAGCAGCTTGGGCTGGCAATACGAGCAGTACTTC.

The chain has TRBV15 and TRBJ1-2, with D unresolved. V shed 1 base and J shed 6 bases, with 12 bases lying between them. The CDR3 has 14 residues. Germline assignment: CDR1 LNHNV and CDR2 YYDKDF (reference sequence). CDR3: CATSRGAGGNGYTF. As DNA, the CDR3 is TGTGCCACCAGCAGAGGGGCAGGAGGGAATGGCTACACCTTC. Using reference TRBV15 and TRBJ1-2 for the parts outside the CDR3, the full variable domain is DAMVIQNPRYQVTQFGKPVTLSCSQTLNHNVMYWYQQKSSQAPKLLFHYYDKDFNNEADTPDNFQSRRPNTSFCFLDIRSPGLGDTAMYLCATSRGAGGNGYTFGSGTRLTVV.

The V gene is TRBV3-1 (or the pseudogene TRBV3-2), the J gene TRBJ1-1; possible D gene TRBD1, 6 bases. The CDR3 runs to 15 residues. V lost 0 bases and J 4 bases, leaving 12 bases between the germline ends. Per germline, CDR1 LGHDT and CDR2 YNNKEL (reference sequence). The chain's CDR3 is CASSQDWGRGTEAFF. The CDR3 region has the DNA TGTGCCAGCAGCCAAGATTGGGGGCGAGGCACTGAAGCTTTCTTT.

The gene calls are TRBV7-2 and TRBJ2-2; D may be TRBD2 (5 bases). The V gene lost 6 bases and the J gene lost 2 bases, with 13 bases spanning the gap. Germline V gene sequence: CDR1 SGHTA, CDR2 FQGNSA. The CDR3 sequence is 15 residues long. The CDR3 spells CASREWGVNTGELFF. CDR3 coding DNA: TGTGCCAGCAGAGAATGGGGAGTTAACACCGGGGAGCTGTTTTTT. The full variable domain, in which reference TRBV7-2 and TRBJ2-2 provide the parts outside the CDR3, is GAGVSQSPSNKVTEKGKDVELRCDPISGHTALYWYRQSLGQGLEFLIYFQGNSAPDKSGLPSDRFSAERTGGSVSTLTIQRTQQEDSAVYLCASREWGVNTGELFFGEGSRLTVL.

V gene TRBV12-3 or TRBV12-4 combines with J gene TRBJ1-2, with a possible D match to TRBD1 (6 bases). Trimming shortened V by 2 bases and J by 7 bases, and 11 bases separated the two germline ends. This CDR3 is 13 amino acids long. The chain's CDR3 is CASSLRRGGGYTF. In DNA form, the CDR3 reads TGTGCCAGCAGTTTAAGGAGGGGGGGTGGCTACACCTTC.

This chain links TRBV4-1 with TRBJ2-2; D remains ambiguous. V was pared by 0 bases and J by 6 bases, with 14 bases between. Germline values: CDR1 MGHRA, CDR2 YSYEKL. CDR3 size: 16 residues. In DNA, the CDR3 is TGCGCCAGCAGCCAAGAAAGCGCAGTGGTTGCCGGGGAGCTGTTTTTT. It yields the protein CASSQESAVVAGELFF.

V usage is TRBV2 and J usage is TRBJ1-1; possible D gene TRBD1, 5 bases. The CDR3 has 13 amino acids. Germline assignment: CDR1 SNHLY and CDR2 FYNNEI. The V and J ends lost 6 bases and 0 bases respectively, with 8 bases between them. DNA of the CDR3: TGTGCCAGCAGCCGGGGGTTGAACACTGAAGCTTTCTTT. Protein: CASSRGLNTEAFF.

The chain uses TRBV4-2 and TRBJ2-7, with D possibly TRBD2 on 5 matching bases. Trimming took off 2 bases at V and 1 base at J, with 15 bases between the two ends. The CDR3 totals 16 residues. In germline, CDR1 is LGHNA, CDR2 YNFKEQ. CDR3 amino acids: CASSQSRWRSSYEQYF. The CDR3 nucleotides are TGTGCCAGCAGCCAATCGCGGTGGAGGAGTTCCTACGAGCAGTACTTC.

This clone was observed a few times. V usage is TRBV28 and J usage is TRBJ1-3; 7 nucleotides line up with TRBD1. The CDR3 has 14 amino acids. CDR1 is MDHEN, CDR2 SYDVKM, per germline. After removal of 4 bases from V and 2 bases from J, the junction contained 2 bases not matched to a gene. The chain's CDR3 is CASSSTGTGNTIYF. CDR3 in DNA: TGTGCCAGCAGTTCGACAGGGACTGGAAACACCATATATTTT.

This sequence joins TRBV5-1 and TRBJ2-3; D is undetermined. CDR1 SGHRS and CDR2 YFSETQ come from the germline V gene. Trimming shortened V by 0 bases and J by 2 bases, and 13 bases separated the two germline ends. There are 16 residues in the CDR3. In nucleotides, the CDR3 is TGCGCCAGCAGCTTGGAGTCCCCCTACTCCACAGATACGCAGTATTTT. The encoded protein is CASSLESPYSTDTQYF.

The chain couples TRBV28 to TRBJ1-2; tentatively, D is TRBD1 (5 bases). V gave up 5 bases and J gave up 8 bases, with 15 bases separating them. This CDR3 has 13 amino acids. Germline V gene lookup returns CDR1 MDHEN and CDR2 SYDVKM. The CDR3: CASSGDWVGGYTF. The DNA of the CDR3 is TGTGCCAGCAGTGGGGACTGGGTGGGGGGCTACACCTTC.

V is TRBV30 and J is TRBJ1-5, with TRBD1 matching over 9 bases. The junction had 0 bases not matched to a gene; V was cut back by 5 bases and J by 1 base. Germline V gene sequence: CDR1 GTSNPN, CDR2 SVGIG (reference sequence). The CDR3 consists of 13 residues. CDR3 sequence: CAWDRGSNQPQHF. Written as DNA, the CDR3 is TGTGCCTGGGACAGGGGGAGCAATCAGCCCCAGCATTTT.